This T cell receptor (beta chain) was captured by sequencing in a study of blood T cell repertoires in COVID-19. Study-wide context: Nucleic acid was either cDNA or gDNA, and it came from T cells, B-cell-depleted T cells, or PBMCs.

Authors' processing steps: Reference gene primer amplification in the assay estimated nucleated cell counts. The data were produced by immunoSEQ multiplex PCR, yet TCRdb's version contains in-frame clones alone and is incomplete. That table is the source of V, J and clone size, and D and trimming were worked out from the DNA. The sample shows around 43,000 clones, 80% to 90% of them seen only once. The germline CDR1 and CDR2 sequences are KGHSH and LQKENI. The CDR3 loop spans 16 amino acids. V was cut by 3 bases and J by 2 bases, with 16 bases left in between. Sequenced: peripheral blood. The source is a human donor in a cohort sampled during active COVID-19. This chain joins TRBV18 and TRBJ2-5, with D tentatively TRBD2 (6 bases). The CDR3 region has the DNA TGTGCCAGCTCACCCCGAGGGGCCCGGGGGCAAGAGACCCAGTACTTC. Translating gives CASSPRGARGQETQYF.